Presented here are 15 T cell receptor beta chains from one specimen sequenced in a study of blood T cell repertoires in COVID-19 (dated by TCRdb to 2018 to 2021). Library method: the immunoSEQ multiplex PCR assay. TCRdb re-hosts the immuneACCESS table, in-frame sequences only. Its copies lack some clones; in the studies checked, an unresolved V gene accounts for under half of them, and the cause for the rest is not known. Counted in this sample were fewer than 250,000 clones; roughly four fifths of them appeared once. The ten most abundant clones make up about 2.5% of the sample. Material: peripheral blood. These receptors originate from a woman aged 35 to 49 with active or convalescent COVID-19.

The V call is TRBV7-8, the J call TRBJ1-5, with D possibly being TRBD1 (5 bases). Deletions cut 3 bases from V and 0 bases from J, with 12 bases between. The CDR3 is 16 residues long. The germline V gene encodes CDR1 SGHVS and CDR2 FQNEAQ. The CDR3 coding sequence is TGTGCCAGCAGCTTTTTTCGACAGACTAGCAATCAGCCCCAGCATTTT. This sequence encodes CASSFFRQTSNQPQHF.

This chain connects TRBV24-1 to TRBJ2-1; 8 bases fit TRBD2. This CDR3 spans 16 amino acids. Trimming took 2 bases from V and 8 from J; bases not matched to a gene: 10. CDR1 KGHDR and CDR2 SFDVKD come from the germline V gene. CDR3 bases: TGTGCCACCAGTGATTATAGGGTGGCGGGAGGAGATGAGCAGTTCTTC. This codes for CATSDYRVAGGDEQFF.

This chain joins TRBV5-6 and TRBJ2-2; TRBD2 matches 8 bases. The CDR3 length is 15 residues. Losses at the gene ends were 4 bases for V and 7 bases for J; bases not matched to a gene: 9. Germline CDR1 and CDR2: SGHDT and YYEEEE. The chain's CDR3 is CASSLRAGESGELFF. In DNA, the CDR3 is TGTGCCAGCAGCCTTCGAGCGGGAGAGAGCGGGGAGCTGTTTTTT.

This clone showed up just once. The CDR3 protein is CAWGDRHNEQFF. The CDR3 coding sequence is TGTGCCTGGGGGGACAGACACAATGAGCAGTTCTTC. The chain combines TRBV30 with TRBJ2-1, with 7 bases fitting TRBD1. Germline CDR1 GTSNPN, CDR2 SVGIG (reference sequence). Losses at the gene ends were 5 bases for V and 5 bases for J; bases not matched to a gene: 3. The CDR3 is 12 amino acids.

The chain is built from TRBV5-4 and TRBJ1-1; 10 nucleotides line up with TRBD1. There are 15 residues in the CDR3. V was pared by 4 bases and J by 4 bases, with 7 bases of the junction left unmatched. CDR1 and CDR2 (germline): SGHNT, YYREEE (reference sequence). Here the CDR3 DNA reads TGTGCCAGCAGCGCGCGACAGGGGGCGGGCACTGAAGCTTTCTTT. Its protein product is CASSARQGAGTEAFF.

This clone has only one observation. This sequence joins TRBV19 and TRBJ2-3; 7 nucleotides agree with TRBD1. The CDR3 sequence is 14 residues long. CDR1 and CDR2 from the germline V gene are LNHDA and SQIVND (reference sequence). The trim removed 9 bases at V and 3 bases at J, leaving 9 bases unmatched. DNA for the CDR3: TGTGCCAGCGGGGACAAGGGGGCGACAGATACGCAGTATTTT. Protein product: CASGDKGATDTQYF.

This rearrangement joins TRBV6-5 to TRBJ1-2, with 12 bases matching TRBD1. V shed 5 bases, J shed 4 bases, and the junction held 5 bases outside the gene matches. There are 15 residues in the CDR3. The germline gives CDR1 MNHEY, CDR2 SVGAGI. CDR3 sequence (DNA): TGTGCCAGCAGTCCGGGACAGGGGGCGTCCTATGGCTACACCTTC. This encodes CASSPGQGASYGYTF.

The chain joins TRBV2 to TRBJ2-1; 7 positions agree with TRBD2. Germline loops: CDR1 SNHLY, CDR2 FYNNEI. This CDR3 is 13 amino acids long. Trimming cost V 8 bases and J 3 bases; bases outside gene matches: 4. In DNA, the CDR3 is TGTGCCAGCTCGGGAGGAAGCTACAATGAGCAGTTCTTC. Translating it yields CASSGGSYNEQFF.

Only a few counts were recorded for this clone. The chain recombines TRBV30 with TRBJ2-5, with a possible D match to TRBD2 (7 bases). Trimming took off 8 bases at V and 4 bases at J, with 20 bases between the two ends. CDR3 size: 14 residues. CDR1 is GTSNPN, CDR2 SVGIG, per germline (reference sequence). The CDR3 DNA reads as TGTGCCGGACAGCAAACTAGCGATCGAGAGACCCAGTACTTC. Translation: CAGQQTSDRETQYF.

The chain is built from TRBV29-1 and TRBJ1-2, with D hard to call. Looked up from germline, CDR1 is SQVTM and CDR2 is ANQGSEA. This CDR3 comprises 11 residues. V shed 7 bases and J shed 7 bases, with 13 bases lying between them. In DNA form, the CDR3 reads TGCAGCGCCAAGAGTACTACTGGCTACACCTTC. Translated: CSAKSTTGYTF.

This clone was counted a few times. The chain recombines TRBV2 with TRBJ2-5; TRBD2 aligns across 10 bases. The CDR3 spans 16 residues. Germline V gene sequence: CDR1 SNHLY, CDR2 FYNNEI. The V gene end was trimmed by 4 bases and the J gene end by 4 bases; junction bases not matched to a gene: 9. DNA for the CDR3: TGTGCCAGCAGTGTAGCGGGGGGATTTGTCTTAGAGACCCAGTACTTC. Translated, it gives CASSVAGGFVLETQYF.

The rearrangement links TRBV14 to TRBJ1-1; perhaps TRBD1 as D (5 bases). CDR1 and CDR2 (germline): SGHDN, FVKESK. Trimming shortened V by 1 base and J by 6 bases, and 12 bases separated the two germline ends. The CDR3 length is 14 residues. DNA of the CDR3: TGTGCCAGCAGCCAAGGTCAGGGTCTAGCTGAAGCTTTCTTT. It yields the protein CASSQGQGLAEAFF. Using reference TRBV14 and TRBJ1-1 for the parts outside the CDR3, the full variable domain is EAGVTQFPSHSVIEKGQTVTLRCDPISGHDNLYWYRRVMGKEIKFLLHFVKESKQDESGMPNNRFLAERTGGTYSTLKVQPAELEDSGVYFCASSQGQGLAEAFFGQGTRLTVV.

As regards this clone: Within the sample, other DNA sequences also encode this same CDR3. V and J are TRBV2 and TRBJ1-2; perhaps TRBD1 as D (6 bases). The V and J ends lost 1 base and 4 bases respectively, with 7 bases between them. The CDR3 contains 13 residues. Germline values: CDR1 SNHLY, CDR2 FYNNEI. The CDR3 sequence is CASSEVRGYGYTF. CDR3 bases: TGTGCCAGCAGTGAAGTCAGGGGCTATGGCTACACCTTC.

V is TRBV20-1 and J is TRBJ1-1; D might be TRBD1 (6 bases). V shed 3 bases and J shed 11 bases, with 13 bases lying between them. Germline V lookup: CDR1 DFQATT, CDR2 SNEGSKA (reference sequence). The CDR3 is made up of 11 amino acids. CDR3 residues: CSASSGDKAFF. For the CDR3, the DNA is TGCAGTGCTAGCTCAGGGGACAAGGCTTTCTTT.

The chain uses TRBV19 and TRBJ2-1; D gene ambiguous. Trimming left V 3 bases short and J 6 bases short, with 9 bases between. The CDR3 is made up of 13 amino acids. Germline CDR1 LNHDA, CDR2 SQIVND (reference sequence). CDR3 coding DNA: TGTGCCAGTAGTATGATCGGGTCCAATGAGCAGTTCTTC. Residues: CASSMIGSNEQFF.